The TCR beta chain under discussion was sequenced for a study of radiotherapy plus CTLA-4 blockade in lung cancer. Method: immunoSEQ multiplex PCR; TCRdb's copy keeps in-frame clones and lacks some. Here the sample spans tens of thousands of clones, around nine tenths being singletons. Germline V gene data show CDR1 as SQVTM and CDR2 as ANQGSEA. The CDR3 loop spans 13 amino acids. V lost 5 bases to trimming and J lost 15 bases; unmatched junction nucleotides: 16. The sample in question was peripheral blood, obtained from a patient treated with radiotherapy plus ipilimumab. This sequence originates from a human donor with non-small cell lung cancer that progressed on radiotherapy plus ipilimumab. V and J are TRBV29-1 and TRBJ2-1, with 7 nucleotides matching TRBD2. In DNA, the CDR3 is TGCAGCGTTTGGGGCCTAGCGGCGGCCTCGGGGTTCTTC. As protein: CSVWGLAAASGFF.